The 13 T cell receptor beta chains given below trace back to one sample, sequenced in a study of CD8 T cells in ankylosing spondylitis. Each CDR3 protein is one row after TCRdb ran MiXCR on the 5' RACE reads. This repertoire shows tens of thousands of distinct CDR3 sequences, more than 9.5% found once; its top ten account for roughly 1.5%. The sequencing input was blood, either unsorted or a sorted T cell fraction (not recorded which). The source of these receptors is a male donor with ankylosing spondylitis or in good health (not recorded which).

Ten or more counts support this clonotype. The V and J genes are TRBV12-3 or TRBV12-4 and TRBJ1-2, with a tentative D call TRBD1 (5 bases). This CDR3 region has 13 residues. V was cut by 2 bases and J by 3 bases, with 7 bases left in between. The CDR3 spells CASSLSGYYGYTF. The DNA of the CDR3 is TGTGCCAGCAGTTTATCAGGGTACTATGGCTACACCTTC.

The table lists this clonotype with a few counts. The V call is TRBV7-9, the J call TRBJ2-3, with unresolved D. This CDR3 has 14 amino acids. Trimming removed 2 bases from V and 6 bases from J, with 12 bases in between. Germline CDR1 SEHNR, CDR2 FQNEAQ (reference sequence). The CDR3 is CASSLMAQSDTQYF. The CDR3 bases are TGTGCCAGCAGCTTAATGGCCCAATCGGATACGCAGTATTTT.

Ten or more counts support this clonotype. This chain links TRBV5-1 with TRBJ2-3, with 8 bases fitting TRBD2. Looked up from germline, CDR1 is SGHRS and CDR2 is YFSETQ. The CDR3 covers 15 residues. Trimming took 1 base from V and 5 from J; bases not matched to a gene: 6. The CDR3, as DNA: TGCGCCAGCAGCTTGCGGGGGGGGCCTCAAGATACGCAGTATTTT. It encodes CASSLRGGPQDTQYF.

This clonotype was seen ten or more times. The chain carries TRBV12-3 or TRBV12-4 and TRBJ1-1; possibly TRBD1 for D (5 bases). V gave up 3 bases and J gave up 0 bases, with 8 bases separating them. The CDR3 sequence is 14 residues long. CDR3 bases: TGTGCCAGCAGTTTCGGGACGGTGAACACTGAAGCTTTCTTT. Amino acids: CASSFGTVNTEAFF.

This clonotype came up many times. J is TRBJ2-2 and V is TRBV12-3 or TRBV12-4; 10 nucleotides align to TRBD1. The CDR3 runs to 15 residues. The V and J ends lost 5 bases and 7 bases, in that order; junction bases with no gene match: 7. The CDR3 is CASSLRTGGNGELFF. The CDR3 nucleotides read TGTGCCAGCAGTCTCAGGACAGGGGGGAACGGGGAGCTGTTTTTT.

This clonotype occurred a few times. The rearrangement uses TRBV7-9 and TRBJ2-7; 7 bases map to TRBD1. Germline V CDR1 and CDR2: SEHNR, FQNEAQ (reference sequence). This CDR3 is 14 amino acids long. V lost 0 bases, J lost 6 bases, and 5 bases stayed unmatched. The CDR3, as DNA: TGTGCCAGCAGCTTAGCGCGGTCAGGGGGCGAGCAGTACTTC. Its protein is CASSLARSGGEQYF.

This clonotype showed up just a few times. This rearrangement joins TRBV27 to TRBJ2-7, with 13 positions matching TRBD2. J lost 1 base, V lost 2 bases, and 5 bases had no gene match. Germline-derived CDR1 and CDR2 are MNHEY and SMNVEV (reference sequence). This CDR3 has 17 amino acids. CDR3 DNA sequence: TGTGCCAGCAGTTTAAGGGGGACTAGCGGGGTGTCCTACGAGCAGTACTTC. Translating gives CASSLRGTSGVSYEQYF.

V usage is TRBV28 and J usage is TRBJ1-6, with a possible D match to TRBD1 (5 bases). This CDR3 has 15 amino acids. Germline V gene data show CDR1 as MDHEN and CDR2 as SYDVKM. The germline V and J ends were trimmed by 6 bases and 9 bases, with 18 bases remaining between them. The CDR3 reads CASRPPLGGSSPLHF. Here the CDR3 DNA reads TGTGCCAGCAGACCGCCCTTGGGGGGAAGTTCACCCCTCCACTTT.

In this sample, this clonotype turned up many times. The V gene is TRBV4-2, the J gene TRBJ2-5; 7 bases are a match to TRBD1. The CDR3 is 15 amino acids. CDR1 and CDR2 (germline): LGHNA, YNFKEQ. The junction had 6 bases not matched to a gene; V was cut back by 0 bases and J by 5 bases. CDR3: CASSQDIQGFETQYF. DNA of the CDR3: TGTGCCAGCAGCCAAGATATACAGGGGTTCGAGACCCAGTACTTC.

This clonotype was detected many times. The genes are TRBV12-3 or TRBV12-4 and TRBJ1-1, with D perhaps TRBD1 (5 bases). This CDR3 region has 15 residues. V was cut by 3 bases and J by 5 bases, with 16 bases left in between. The DNA for the CDR3 is TGTGCCAGCAGTTTCAGGGCGAATTCCGGAACTGAAGCTTTCTTT. Translation: CASSFRANSGTEAFF.

This clonotype was observed many times. This chain links TRBV20-1 with TRBJ2-3, with no clear D. Germline CDR1 DFQATT, CDR2 SNEGSKA (reference sequence). Deletions cut 3 bases from V and 6 bases from J, with 19 bases between. CDR3 length: 15 amino acids. CDR3 DNA: TGCAGTGCTAGGAAGGCGCTGGTTCATGGGGATACGCAGTATTTT. It yields the protein CSARKALVHGDTQYF.

This clonotype appeared many times. J is TRBJ2-1 and V is TRBV7-9, with D perhaps TRBD1 (7 bases). The CDR3 totals 15 residues. Trimming stripped 7 bases from V and 3 bases from J, with 16 bases between. CDR1 SEHNR and CDR2 FQNEAQ come from the germline V gene (reference sequence). Written as DNA, the CDR3 is TGTGCCAGCACCCGGGGGACAGCGCTCTACAATGAGCAGTTCTTC. Amino acid sequence: CASTRGTALYNEQFF.

This clonotype was recorded at least ten times. This chain joins TRBV18 and TRBJ1-1; D call uncertain. The germline gives CDR1 KGHSH, CDR2 LQKENI. V lost 3 bases and J lost 3, with 11 bases in between. This CDR3 region has 14 residues. The CDR3 region is CASSPPGKYTEAFF. The CDR3 nucleotides read TGTGCCAGCTCACCTCCGGGGAAGTACACTGAAGCTTTCTTT.